Listed below are T cell receptor beta chains from one sample, sequenced in a study of cytomegalovirus exposure and HLA in healthy donors. The data were produced by immunoSEQ multiplex PCR, yet TCRdb's version contains in-frame clones alone and is incomplete. The table has some 180,000 clones, about 10% seen once. The sequenced sample was PBMCs. These receptors all come from a woman between 25 and 40 years old in good health and CMV-seropositive. Each CDR3 is given without its conserved first and last residue. Fields, in order: V gene, CDR3 protein.

V: TRBV7-9; CDR3: ASTGEYGYT
V: TRBV2; CDR3: ASSDVREAGELF
V: TRBV7-9; CDR3: ASRRGGYGYT
V: TRBV29-1; CDR3: SVEGGRSTDTQY
V: TRBV9; CDR3: ASSVGGLAENEQF
V: TRBV5-6; CDR3: ASSLLGGYGYT
V: TRBV5-1; CDR3: ASSATNGNEQF
V: TRBV5-5; CDR3: ASSATGTTEAF
V: TRBV6-5; CDR3: ASSYSKGTGSYEQY
V: TRBV27; CDR3: ASSSPGSYEQY
V: TRBV27; CDR3: ASSLSPSSGSTDTQY
V: TRBV28; CDR3: ASTPPGSPQH
V: TRBV19; CDR3: ASRGYRNEQF
V: TRBV5-1; CDR3: ASSPRQTSGRTYEQY
V: TRBV6-6; CDR3: ASTRGSTDTQY
V: TRBV29-1; CDR3: SVESWSGNTIY
V: TRBV27; CDR3: ASSLWGGMNTGELF
V: TRBV18; CDR3: ASSALQGSFSEAF
V: TRBV9; CDR3: ASSEEWNTEAF